This T cell receptor beta chain came from a study of T cell changes during pregnancy in multiple sclerosis. There are 14 residues in the CDR3. Per germline, CDR1 SGDLS and CDR2 YYNGEE. V gave up 3 bases and J gave up 0 bases, with 10 bases separating them. The method was immunoSEQ multiplex PCR; TCRdb's version includes in-frame clones alone and lacks a portion of them. The table lists some 38,000 clones, approximately 91% of them singletons. The starting material was CD4+ T cells from peripheral blood mononuclear cells, obtained in the third trimester of pregnancy. The sequence was obtained from a female donor in good health, enrolled as a control in a pregnancy study. The V and J genes are TRBV9 and TRBJ2-7, with D perhaps TRBD2 (6 bases). The CDR3 loop is CASSGPGLSYEQYF. CDR3 nucleotide sequence: TGTGCCAGCAGCGGACCGGGACTCTCCTACGAGCAGTACTTC.